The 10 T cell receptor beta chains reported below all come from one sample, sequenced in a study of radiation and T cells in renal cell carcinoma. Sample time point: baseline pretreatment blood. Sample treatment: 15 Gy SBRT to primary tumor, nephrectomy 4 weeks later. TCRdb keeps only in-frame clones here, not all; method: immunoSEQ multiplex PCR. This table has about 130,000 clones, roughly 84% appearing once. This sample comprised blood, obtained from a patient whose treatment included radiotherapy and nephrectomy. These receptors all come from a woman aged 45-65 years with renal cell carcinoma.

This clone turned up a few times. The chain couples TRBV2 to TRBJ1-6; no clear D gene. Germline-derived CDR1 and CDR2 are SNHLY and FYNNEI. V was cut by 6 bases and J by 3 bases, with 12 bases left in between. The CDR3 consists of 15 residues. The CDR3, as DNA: TGTGCCAGCAGGAGGGAGGGCGACTATAATTCACCCCTCCACTTT. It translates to CASRREGDYNSPLHF.

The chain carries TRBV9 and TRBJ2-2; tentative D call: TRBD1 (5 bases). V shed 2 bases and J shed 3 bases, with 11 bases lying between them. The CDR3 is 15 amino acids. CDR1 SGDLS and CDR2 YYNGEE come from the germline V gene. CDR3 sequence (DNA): TGTGCCAGCAGCGTCTTGACAGACGACACCGGGGAGCTGTTTTTT. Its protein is CASSVLTDDTGELFF.

The CDR3 here is CASSIEGDTNPYNYGYTF. The CDR3 DNA is TGTGCCAGTAGTATAGAAGGGGACACGAACCCGTATAACTATGGCTACACCTTC. The chain is built from TRBV19 and TRBJ1-2, with D perhaps matching TRBD1 (6 bases). V shed 0 bases and J shed 1 base, with 18 bases lying between them. CDR1 is LNHDA, CDR2 SQIVND, per germline (reference sequence). The CDR3 is made up of 18 amino acids.

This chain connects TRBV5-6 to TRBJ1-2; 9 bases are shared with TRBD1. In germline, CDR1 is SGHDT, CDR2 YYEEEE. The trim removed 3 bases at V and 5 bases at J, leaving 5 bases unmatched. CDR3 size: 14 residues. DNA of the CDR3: TGTGCCAGCAGCTCGGACAGGGGAGATTATGGCTACACCTTC. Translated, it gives CASSSDRGDYGYTF. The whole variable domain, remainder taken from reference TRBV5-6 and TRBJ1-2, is DAGVTQSPTHLIKTRGQQVTLRCSPKSGHDTVSWYQQALGQGPQFIFQYYEEEERQRGNFPDRFSGHQFPNYSSELNVNALLLGDSALYLCASSSDRGDYGYTFGSGTRLTVV.

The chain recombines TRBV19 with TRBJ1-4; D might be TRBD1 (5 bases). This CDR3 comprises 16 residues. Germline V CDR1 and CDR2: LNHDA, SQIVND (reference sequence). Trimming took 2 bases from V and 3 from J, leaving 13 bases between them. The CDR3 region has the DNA TGTGCCAGTAGTATATGGGGGACCGCGGCTAATGAAAAACTGTTTTTT. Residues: CASSIWGTAANEKLFF.

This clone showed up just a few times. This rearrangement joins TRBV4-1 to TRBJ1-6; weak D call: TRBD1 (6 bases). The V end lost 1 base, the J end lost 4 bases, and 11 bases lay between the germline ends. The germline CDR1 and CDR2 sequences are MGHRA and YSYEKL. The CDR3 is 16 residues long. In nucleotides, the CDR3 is TGCGCCAGCAGCCAAGGAGGGGGACCGTATAATTCACCCCTCCACTTT. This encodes CASSQGGGPYNSPLHF.

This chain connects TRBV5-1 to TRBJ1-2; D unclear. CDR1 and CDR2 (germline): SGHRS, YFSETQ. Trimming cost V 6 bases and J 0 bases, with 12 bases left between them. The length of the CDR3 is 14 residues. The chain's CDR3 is CASKREGTNYGYTF. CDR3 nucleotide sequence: TGCGCCAGCAAGAGGGAGGGAACTAACTATGGCTACACCTTC.

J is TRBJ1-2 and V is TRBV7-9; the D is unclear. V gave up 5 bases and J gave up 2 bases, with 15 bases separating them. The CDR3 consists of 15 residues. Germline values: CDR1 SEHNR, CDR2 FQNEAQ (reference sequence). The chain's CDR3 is CASSLSGVHNYGYTF. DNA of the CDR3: TGTGCCAGCAGCCTTTCTGGAGTTCACAACTATGGCTACACCTTC. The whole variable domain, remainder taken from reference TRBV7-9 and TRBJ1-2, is DTGVSQNPRHKITKRGQNVTFRCDPISEHNRLYWYRQTLGQGPEFLTYFQNEAQLEKSRLLSDRFSAERPKGSFSTLEIQRTEQGDSAMYLCASSLSGVHNYGYTFGSGTRLTVV.

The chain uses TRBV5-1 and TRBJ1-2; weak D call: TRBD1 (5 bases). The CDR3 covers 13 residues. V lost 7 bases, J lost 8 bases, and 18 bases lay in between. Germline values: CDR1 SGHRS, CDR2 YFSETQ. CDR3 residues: CASSLGEGEGYTF. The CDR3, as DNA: TGCGCCAGCTCCTTAGGGGAGGGAGAGGGCTACACCTTC.

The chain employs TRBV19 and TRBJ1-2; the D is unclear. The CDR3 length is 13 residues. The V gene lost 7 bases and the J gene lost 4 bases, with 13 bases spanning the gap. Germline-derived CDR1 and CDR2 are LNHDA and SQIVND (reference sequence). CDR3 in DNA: TGTGCCAGTACCTTGGAGGGATTCTATGGCTACACCTTC. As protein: CASTLEGFYGYTF.